The table lists the clone carrying this T cell receptor beta chain with many counts. The antigen remains undetermined. This sample is drawn from a study of Graves' ophthalmopathy and Graves' hyperthyroidism. About the research overall: No progression to ophthalmopathy over 18 months defined stable hyperthyroidism. Study findings and constraints: Clonotypes were expanded in thyroid at above 0.001 frequency, and most also appeared in blood. Ophthalmopathy progression was predicted by the model at 60% to 71% sensitivity and under 75% specificity.

Patients were left out if they had other autoimmune diseases, uncontrolled infections, pregnancy or lactation. Amplification of the TCR beta CDR3 regions used RNA transcripts (as template). First-round RT-PCR with HTBI primers preceded a second-round multiplex PCR. TCRdb passed the multiplex PCR reads through MiXCR, listing each CDR3 protein once. The sample holds 900,000 to 1,200,000 distinct CDR3 sequences, about 38% seen once. The CDR3 spans 17 residues. Trimming shortened V by 6 bases and J by 2 bases, and 20 bases separated the two germline ends. Germline lookup yields CDR1 MGHDK and CDR2 SYGVNS.

Input material: peripheral blood or thyroid tissue (not recorded which). The TCR originated in an adult man with Graves' hyperthyroidism. J is TRBJ1-5 and V is TRBV25-1, with D possibly matching TRBD1 (6 bases). The CDR3 protein is CASSARGGLNGNQPQHF. CDR3 in DNA: TGTGCCAGCAGCGCCCGTGGGGGGCTGAATGGCAATCAGCCCCAGCATTTT.